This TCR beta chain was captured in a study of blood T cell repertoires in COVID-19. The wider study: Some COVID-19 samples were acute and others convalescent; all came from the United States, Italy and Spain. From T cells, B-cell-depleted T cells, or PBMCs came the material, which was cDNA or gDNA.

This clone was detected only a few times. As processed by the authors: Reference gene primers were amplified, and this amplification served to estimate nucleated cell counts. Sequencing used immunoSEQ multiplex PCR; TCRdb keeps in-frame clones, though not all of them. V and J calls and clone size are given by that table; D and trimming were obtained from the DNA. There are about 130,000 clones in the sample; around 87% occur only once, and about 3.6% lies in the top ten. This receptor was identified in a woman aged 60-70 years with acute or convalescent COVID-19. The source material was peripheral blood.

CDR3 loop: CASSHRMGTGDSPLHF. The CDR3 DNA reads TGTGCCAGCAGCCATCGGATGGGGACAGGGGATTCACCCCTCCACTTT. This rearrangement joins TRBV5-5 to TRBJ1-6, with 10 bases aligning to TRBD1. The ends lost 4 bases at V and 8 bases at J; junction bases unmatched: 9. The CDR3 covers 16 residues. The V gene's germline CDR1 is SGHKS and CDR2 YYEKEE (reference sequence).